A selection of T cell receptor beta chains follows, all from one sample in a study of blood T cell repertoires in COVID-19. Assay used: immunoSEQ multiplex PCR; TCRdb lists only in-frame clones, some missing. This repertoire shows 350,000 to 400,000 clones, around 87% found once; its top ten account for over 0.9%. Sequencing used PBMCs or T cells enriched from blood (not recorded which). The receptors stem from a woman aged 30 to 39 with acute COVID-19. The CDR3 runs from the conserved cysteine through the conserved F or W. The D gene is left open where the match is weak. Clone size is given for some rows only: seen once, a few or many times, or a class if the clone is expanded.

13	TRBJ1-1	TRBD1	few	TRBV29-1	CSVSRGLNTEAFF	TGCAGCGTTTCCAGGGGGCTCAACACTGAAGCTTTCTTT
15	TRBJ2-1	TRBD1	NA	TRBV24-1	CATSEPGQGYNEQFF	TGTGCCACCAGTGAACCGGGACAGGGGTACAATGAGCAGTTCTTC
17	TRBJ1-2	TRBD1	NA	TRBV7-2	CASSSTGTGSANYGYTF	TGTGCCAGCAGCTCGACCGGGACAGGGAGCGCTAACTATGGCTACACCTTC
14	TRBJ2-1	TRBD2	NA	TRBV7-3	CASSLGTSVNEQFF	TGTGCCAGCAGCTTAGGGACTAGCGTCAATGAGCAGTTCTTC
13	TRBJ1-6	NA	NA	TRBV6-5	CASRQGHNSPLHF	TGTGCCAGCAGGCAGGGTCATAATTCACCCCTCCACTTT
16	TRBJ1-1	NA	NA	TRBV7-6	CASSQQIGTPNTEAFF	TGTGCCAGCAGCCAACAGATTGGGACACCGAACACTGAAGCTTTCTTT
13	TRBJ2-1	TRBD2	NA	TRBV7-2	CASSLVSSGGRLF	TGTGCCAGCAGCTTAGTGTCGAGCGGGGGGCGCCTCTTC
14	TRBJ1-2	TRBD1	NA	TRBV19	CASRGQGGNYGYTF	TGTGCCAGTCGTGGACAGGGGGGGAACTATGGCTACACCTTC
13	TRBJ1-2	NA	NA	TRBV9	CASSVDSNYGYTF	TGTGCCAGCAGCGTCGACAGCAACTATGGCTACACCTTC
17	TRBJ1-5	TRBD1	few	TRBV18	CASSPQRTGGGGQPQHF	TGTGCCAGCTCACCACAGAGGACAGGGGGCGGAGGTCAGCCCCAGCATTTT
12	TRBJ1-2	NA	NA	TRBV24-1	CATSAQGLGYTF	TGTGCCACCAGTGCCCAGGGGCTTGGCTACACCTTC
13	TRBJ1-4	TRBD1	NA	TRBV19	CASRPGQGARSFF	TGTGCCAGTAGACCGGGACAGGGGGCGCGGAGTTTTTTT
13	TRBJ1-4	NA	NA	TRBV28	CASSYDRSEKLFF	TGTGCCAGCAGCTATGACAGAAGTGAAAAACTGTTTTTT
13	TRBJ2-2	NA	NA	TRBV27	CASSFEYTGELFF	TGTGCCAGCAGTTTTGAGTACACCGGGGAGCTGTTTTTT
16	TRBJ2-1	TRBD1	NA	TRBV7-9	CASMQLRDRGRNEQFF	TGTGCCAGCATGCAGCTAAGGGACAGGGGGCGGAATGAGCAGTTCTTC
12	TRBJ1-2	NA	NA	TRBV30	CAWSGGTNGYTF	TGTGCCTGGAGTGGTGGGACAAATGGCTACACCTTC
13	TRBJ2-6	NA	NA	TRBV30	CAWRLSGANVLTF	TGTGCCTGGAGACTATCTGGGGCCAACGTCCTGACTTTC
14	TRBJ1-2	TRBD1	once	TRBV10-1	CASSEAGQVNGYTF	TGCGCCAGCAGTGAGGCCGGACAGGTTAACGGCTACACCTTC
14	TRBJ1-5	NA	NA	TRBV6-1	CASSEAGANQPQHF	TGTGCCAGCAGTGAAGCGGGGGCTAATCAGCCCCAGCATTTT
16	TRBJ2-7	NA	NA	TRBV19	CASSPSGSQQVYEQYF	TGTGCCAGTAGTCCGTCGGGGTCACAGCAGGTCTACGAGCAGTACTTC
16	TRBJ1-2	NA	NA	TRBV9	CASSESTNGNLYGYTF	TGTGCCAGCAGCGAGTCCACTAACGGGAACCTCTATGGCTACACCTTC
16	TRBJ2-1	TRBD2	NA	TRBV9	CASSPTSGGLNNEQFF	TGTGCCAGCAGCCCGACTAGCGGGGGACTTAACAATGAGCAGTTCTTC
13	TRBJ1-4	NA	NA	TRBV7-3	CASSLRGGEKLFF	TGTGCCAGCAGCTTACGTGGCGGGGAAAAACTGTTTTTT
12	TRBJ1-1	NA	once	TRBV19	CASSTSGYEAFF	TGTGCCAGTAGTACTAGCGGGTATGAAGCTTTCTTT
15	TRBJ1-6	NA	NA	TRBV9	CASSVRGSLDSPLHF	TGTGCCAGCAGCGTAAGGGGGTCCCTAGATTCACCCCTCCACTTT
14	TRBJ1-1	NA	NA	TRBV5-1	CASSTSGQNTEAFF	TGCGCCAGCAGCACCTCCGGACAGAACACTGAAGCTTTCTTT
15	TRBJ2-3	TRBD1	NA	TRBV4-2	CASTETGGETDTQYF	TGTGCCAGCACCGAGACAGGGGGCGAGACAGATACGCAGTATTTT
14	TRBJ2-1	TRBD2	NA	TRBV7-2	CAGSLGGGAYEQFF	TGTGCCGGCAGCTTGGGCGGGGGGGCATATGAGCAGTTCTTC
15	TRBJ2-1	TRBD2	NA	TRBV7-2	CASSKGLAGHNEQFF	TGTGCCAGCAGCAAGGGACTAGCGGGTCACAATGAGCAGTTCTTC
18	TRBJ2-2	TRBD2	NA	TRBV7-2	CASSLATIAGGPTGELFF	TGTGCCAGCAGCTTAGCCACTATAGCGGGGGGGCCCACCGGGGAGCTGTTTTTT
15	TRBJ1-2	TRBD1	NA	TRBV5-1	CASSLGDRGAYGYTF	TGCGCCAGCAGCTTGGGCGACAGGGGGGCCTATGGCTACACCTTC
12	TRBJ1-1	TRBD1	few	TRBV18	CASSPRDRGVFF	TGTGCCAGCTCACCAAGGGACAGGGGGGTTTTCTTT
15	TRBJ2-1	NA	NA	TRBV11-3	CASSSVGQGYNEQFF	TGTGCCAGCAGTTCCGTGGGTCAGGGCTACAATGAGCAGTTCTTC
17	TRBJ1-1	NA	NA	TRBV7-2	CASSPRTQRGHGTEAFF	TGTGCCAGCAGCCCCCGTACCCAGCGGGGGCACGGCACTGAAGCTTTCTTT
15	TRBJ2-5	TRBD2	NA	TRBV11-3	CASSPRAGGLETQYF	TGTGCCAGCAGCCCCAGGGCGGGGGGGCTTGAGACCCAGTACTTC
11	TRBJ2-7	TRBD2	NA	TRBV20-1	CSALSGYEQYF	TGCAGTGCCCTTAGCGGGTACGAGCAGTACTTC
13	TRBJ1-1	NA	once	TRBV2	CASSDLANTEAFF	TGTGCCAGCAGTGATTTGGCGAACACTGAAGCTTTCTTT
15	TRBJ2-3	TRBD1	NA	TRBV7-3	CASSFTGVYRDTQYF	TGTGCCAGCAGCTTTACAGGGGTTTATCGAGATACGCAGTATTTT
12	TRBJ1-2	NA	NA	TRBV7-9	CATTGGNYGYTF	TGTGCCACCACCGGGGGGAACTATGGCTACACCTTC
15	TRBJ1-1	NA	once	TRBV5-8	CASSPMAGAGTEAFF	TGTGCCAGCAGCCCCATGGCGGGGGCTGGCACTGAAGCTTTCTTT
13	TRBJ1-2	NA	NA	TRBV18	CASSPLHTYGYTF	TGTGCCAGCTCACCGTTACATACGTATGGCTACACCTTC
16	TRBJ1-5	TRBD1	NA	TRBV12-5	CASGPRQGAGLWPQHF	TGTGCTAGTGGTCCGAGACAGGGGGCTGGATTATGGCCCCAGCATTTT
18	TRBJ1-5	TRBD1	NA	TRBV11-2	CASSLDQTGRRGNQPQHF	TGTGCCAGCAGCTTAGACCAGACAGGGAGGAGGGGAAATCAGCCCCAGCATTTT
15	TRBJ2-3	NA	NA	TRBV7-3	CASSLVPGGSNTQYF	TGTGCCAGCAGCTTAGTTCCGGGGGGCAGTAATACGCAGTATTTT
14	TRBJ1-5	NA	NA	TRBV7-2	CASSSLNGNQPQHF	TGTGCCAGCAGCTCCCTTAATGGCAATCAGCCCCAGCATTTT
15	TRBJ1-2	TRBD1	few	TRBV6-5	CASSSRQGVVYGYTF	TGTGCCAGCAGTTCGCGACAGGGGGTAGTCTATGGCTACACCTTC
16	TRBJ1-4	TRBD1	NA	TRBV6-2/TRBV6-3	CASSYRRTGTNEKLFF	TGTGCCAGCAGTTACCGGAGGACAGGGACTAATGAAAAACTGTTTTTT
16	TRBJ2-1	TRBD2	NA	TRBV11-2	CASSFGAGRLVNEQFF	TGTGCCAGCAGCTTTGGAGCGGGGCGCCTGGTCAATGAGCAGTTCTTC
19	TRBJ2-1	TRBD2	NA	TRBV4-2	CASSPARLAGTSSYNEQFF	TGTGCCAGCAGCCCAGCCCGCCTAGCGGGGACGAGCTCCTACAATGAGCAGTTCTTC
15	TRBJ2-2	NA	NA	TRBV28	CASSSRQGRAGELFF	TGTGCCAGCAGCTCTAGACAGGGGAGGGCCGGGGAGCTGTTTTTT
16	TRBJ1-3	TRBD1	NA	TRBV5-1	CASSPQTGGSGNTIYF	TGCGCCAGCAGCCCGCAGACAGGGGGCTCTGGAAACACCATATATTTT
14	TRBJ2-2	TRBD1	once	TRBV2	CASSLDRVTGELFF	TGTGCCAGCAGTCTAGACAGGGTCACCGGGGAGCTGTTTTTT
15	TRBJ1-4	TRBD1	NA	TRBV2	CASSDGGTGWEKLFF	TGTGCCAGCAGTGACGGCGGGACAGGGTGGGAAAAACTGTTTTTT